This T cell receptor (beta chain) was observed in a study of T cells in tuberculosis. Assay: immunoSEQ multiplex PCR; the TCRdb copy retains only in-frame clones and omits some. The data show about 38,000 clones, roughly 94% seen once. The time point is: new active TB diagnosis, blood taken before or within 7 days of starting treatment. This clone showed up just once. After removal of 2 bases from V and 6 bases from J, the junction contained 9 bases not matched to a gene. Germline V lookup: CDR1 SGHTA, CDR2 FQGTGA. The CDR3 has 16 amino acids. This specimen consisted of PBMCs, obtained at tuberculosis diagnosis. The gene calls are TRBV7-3 and TRBJ2-1; 8 nucleotides agree with TRBD2. The TCR sequence derives from an adult with tuberculosis. DNA for the CDR3: TGTGCCAGCAGCTTAGGAGGGACTAGGAATTTCAATGAGCAGTTCTTC. This sequence encodes CASSLGGTRNFNEQFF.